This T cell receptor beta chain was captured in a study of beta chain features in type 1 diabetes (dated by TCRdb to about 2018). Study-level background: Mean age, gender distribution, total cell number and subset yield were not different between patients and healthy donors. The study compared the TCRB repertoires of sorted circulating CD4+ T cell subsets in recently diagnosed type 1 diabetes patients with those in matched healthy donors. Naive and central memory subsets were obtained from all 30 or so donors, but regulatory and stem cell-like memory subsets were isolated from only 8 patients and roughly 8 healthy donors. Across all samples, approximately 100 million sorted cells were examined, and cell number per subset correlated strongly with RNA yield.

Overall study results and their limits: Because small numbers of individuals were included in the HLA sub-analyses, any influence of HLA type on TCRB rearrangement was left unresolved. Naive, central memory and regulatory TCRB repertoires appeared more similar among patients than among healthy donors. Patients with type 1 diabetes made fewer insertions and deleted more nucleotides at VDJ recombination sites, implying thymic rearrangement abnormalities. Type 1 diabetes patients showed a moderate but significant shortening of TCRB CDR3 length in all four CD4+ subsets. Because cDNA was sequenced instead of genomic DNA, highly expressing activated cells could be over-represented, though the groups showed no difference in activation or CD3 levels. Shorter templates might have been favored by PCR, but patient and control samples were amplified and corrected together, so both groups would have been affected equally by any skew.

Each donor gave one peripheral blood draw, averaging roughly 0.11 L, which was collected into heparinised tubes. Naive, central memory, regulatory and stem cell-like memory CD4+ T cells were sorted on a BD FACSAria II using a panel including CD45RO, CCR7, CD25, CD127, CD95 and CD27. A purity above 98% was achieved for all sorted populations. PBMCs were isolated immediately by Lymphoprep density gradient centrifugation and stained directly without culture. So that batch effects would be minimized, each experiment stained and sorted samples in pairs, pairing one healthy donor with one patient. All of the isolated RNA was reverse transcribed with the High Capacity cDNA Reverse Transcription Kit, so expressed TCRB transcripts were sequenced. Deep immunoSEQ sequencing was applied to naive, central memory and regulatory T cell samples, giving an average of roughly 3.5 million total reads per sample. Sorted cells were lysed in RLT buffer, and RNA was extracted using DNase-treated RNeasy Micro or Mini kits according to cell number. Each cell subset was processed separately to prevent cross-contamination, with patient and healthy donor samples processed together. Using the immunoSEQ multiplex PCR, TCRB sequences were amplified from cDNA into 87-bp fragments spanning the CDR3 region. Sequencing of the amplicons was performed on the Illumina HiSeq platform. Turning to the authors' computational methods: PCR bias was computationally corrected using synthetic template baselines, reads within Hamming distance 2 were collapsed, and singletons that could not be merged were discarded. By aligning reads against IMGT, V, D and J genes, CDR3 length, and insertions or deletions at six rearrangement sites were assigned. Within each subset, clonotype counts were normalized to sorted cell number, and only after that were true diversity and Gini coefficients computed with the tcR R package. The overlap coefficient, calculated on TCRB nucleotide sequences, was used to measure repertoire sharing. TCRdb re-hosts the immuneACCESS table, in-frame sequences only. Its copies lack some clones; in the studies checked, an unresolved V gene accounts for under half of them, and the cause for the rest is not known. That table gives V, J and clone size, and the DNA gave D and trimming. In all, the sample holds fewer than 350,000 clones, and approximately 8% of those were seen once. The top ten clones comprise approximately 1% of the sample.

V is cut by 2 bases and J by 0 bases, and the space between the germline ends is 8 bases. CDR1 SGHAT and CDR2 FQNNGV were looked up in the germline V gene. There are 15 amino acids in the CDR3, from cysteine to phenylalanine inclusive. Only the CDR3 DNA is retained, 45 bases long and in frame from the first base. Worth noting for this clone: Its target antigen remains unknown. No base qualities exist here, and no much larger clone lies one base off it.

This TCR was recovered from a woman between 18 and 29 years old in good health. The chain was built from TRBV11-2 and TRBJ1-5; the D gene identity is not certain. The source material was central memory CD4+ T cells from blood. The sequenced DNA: TGTGCCAGCAGCTTAACTACTTATAGCAATCAGCCCCAGCATTTT. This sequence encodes CASSLTTYSNQPQHF.